These 20 T cell receptor beta chains were sequenced from one sample in a study of T cell changes during pregnancy in multiple sclerosis. Clones were read by immunoSEQ multiplex PCR, and TCRdb kept only the in-frame ones, dropping some. The table includes about 43,000 clones, approximately 87% detected once. Material: peripheral blood, obtained in the second trimester of pregnancy. The receptors stem from a female donor in good health, enrolled as a control in a pregnancy study.

The chain employs TRBV13 and TRBJ2-1, with 12 bases aligning to TRBD2. Germline CDR1 reads PRHDT; CDR2 reads FYEKMQ (reference sequence). The CDR3 is 15 residues long. V was clipped by 5 bases and J by 2 bases; unmatched bases: 1. The CDR3 spells CASSPSGGAYNEQFF. The CDR3 DNA sequence: TGTGCCAGCAGCCCTAGCGGGGGGGCCTACAATGAGCAGTTCTTC.

The chain has TRBV19 and TRBJ1-4; 8 bases are shared with TRBD1. The CDR3 runs to 15 residues. Trimming cost V 5 bases and J 8 bases; bases outside gene matches: 10. Germline V gives CDR1 LNHDA, CDR2 SQIVND (reference sequence). The CDR3 spells CASSLHRGESEKLFF. The CDR3 DNA reads as TGTGCCAGTAGTCTCCACAGGGGGGAAAGCGAAAAACTGTTTTTT.

This sequence joins TRBV2 and TRBJ2-2, with D perhaps matching TRBD1 (6 bases). The length of the CDR3 is 16 residues. Germline V gene sequence: CDR1 SNHLY, CDR2 FYNNEI. Trimming removed 2 bases from V and 7 bases from J, with 17 bases in between. The CDR3 DNA sequence: TGTGCCAGCAGTGAAAGTGGCAGGGGAATGGTCGGGGAGCTGTTTTTT. Protein sequence: CASSESGRGMVGELFF.

This chain joins TRBV6-6 and TRBJ1-1; D perhaps matches TRBD1 (6 bases). Germline V gene sequence: CDR1 MNHNY, CDR2 SVGAGI (reference sequence). The CDR3 has 12 residues. Deletions cut 5 bases from V and 7 bases from J, with 11 bases between. CDR3 nucleotide sequence: TGTGCCAGCAGTCGAACGGACAGTGAAGCTTTCTTT. Its translation: CASSRTDSEAFF.

J is TRBJ2-1 and V is TRBV7-9, with 11 bases lining up with TRBD2. The CDR3 has 15 residues. Germline V gene sequence: CDR1 SEHNR, CDR2 FQNEAQ (reference sequence). Unmatched junction bases numbered 10, after V lost 4 bases and J lost 11 bases. In DNA form, the CDR3 reads TGTGCCAGCAGCTCGCCGGGACTAGCGGACCGGAAGCAGTTCTTC. This encodes CASSSPGLADRKQFF. The variable domain in full, completed from reference TRBV7-9 and TRBJ2-1, reads DTGVSQNPRHKITKRGQNVTFRCDPISEHNRLYWYRQTLGQGPEFLTYFQNEAQLEKSRLLSDRFSAERPKGSFSTLEIQRTEQGDSAMYLCASSSPGLADRKQFFGPGTRLTVL.

CDR3 residues: CSATGQGAISTDTQYF. CDR3 bases: TGCAGCGCTACGGGACAGGGGGCGATTAGCACAGATACGCAGTATTTT. This sequence joins TRBV29-1 and TRBJ2-3; 12 nucleotides align to TRBD1. The V and J ends lost 7 bases and 0 bases, in that order; junction bases with no gene match: 8. The CDR3 length is 16 residues. Germline V gene sequence: CDR1 SQVTM, CDR2 ANQGSEA.

The V gene is TRBV2, the J gene TRBJ1-1; D may be TRBD1 (6 bases). CDR3 length: 10 residues. Between the trimmed V and J ends, which lost 10 bases and 10 bases, there was a span of 13 bases. Germline V CDR1 and CDR2: SNHLY, FYNNEI. CDR3 DNA sequence: TGTGCCACCATAGGGGGGGGAGCTTTCTTT. Translation: CATIGGGAFF.

The chain employs TRBV30 and TRBJ2-1; D uncertain. The V gene's germline CDR1 is GTSNPN and CDR2 SVGIG (reference sequence). CDR3 size: 12 residues. With 1 base removed from V and 5 bases from J, the gap between germline ends came to 6 bases. The CDR3 DNA is TGTGCCTGGAGTGATTTTAACAATGAGCAGTTCTTC. Translation gives CAWSDFNNEQFF. The full variable domain, completed using reference TRBV30 and TRBJ2-1, is SQTIHQWPATLVQPVGSPLSLECTVEGTSNPNLYWYRQAAGRGLQLLFYSVGIGQISSEVPQNLSASRPQDRQFILSSKKLLLSDSGFYLCAWSDFNNEQFFGPGTRLTVL.

V usage is TRBV5-1 and J usage is TRBJ1-2, with TRBD1 matching over 8 bases. The CDR3 is made up of 17 amino acids. With V trimmed by 0 bases and J by 2 bases, 9 bases remained unmatched. Germline V CDR1 and CDR2: SGHRS, YFSETQ. CDR3 sequence (DNA): TGCGCCAGCAGCTTGGCCAGGACAGGGACCGAAAACTATGGCTACACCTTC. Amino acids: CASSLARTGTENYGYTF.

V is TRBV25-1 and J is TRBJ1-2, with a tentative D call TRBD1 (5 bases). Germline CDR1 and CDR2: MGHDK and SYGVNS. The CDR3 runs to 18 residues. Deletions cut 3 bases from V and 0 bases from J, with 20 bases between. CDR3 region: CASSDPPGGAGTNYGYTF. The CDR3 DNA reads as TGTGCCAGCAGTGACCCTCCCGGAGGGGCCGGAACTAACTATGGCTACACCTTC.

This clone was recorded only once. This chain joins TRBV28 and TRBJ1-6; 9 bases match TRBD1. Germline CDR1 and CDR2: MDHEN and SYDVKM. J gave up 5 bases and V 2 bases, and 7 bases lay outside the gene matches. The CDR3 sequence is 17 residues long. This chain's CDR3 is CASSLGRTGAHNSPLHF. The CDR3, as DNA: TGTGCCAGCAGTTTAGGGAGGACAGGGGCTCATAATTCACCCCTCCACTTT.

The chain has TRBV5-6 and TRBJ1-5; D is undetermined. Trimming stripped 0 bases from V and 2 bases from J, with 9 bases between. This CDR3 comprises 15 residues. The germline V gene has CDR1 SGHDT and CDR2 YYEEEE. In nucleotides, the CDR3 is TGTGCCAGCAGCTTGGGGGCTGTTGGCAATCAGCCCCAGCATTTT. Residues: CASSLGAVGNQPQHF.

This chain links TRBV30 with TRBJ2-5; possible D gene TRBD1, 6 bases. The germline CDR1 and CDR2 sequences are GTSNPN and SVGIG (reference sequence). Trimming took 2 bases from V and 0 from J, leaving 7 bases between them. The CDR3 covers 13 residues. Written as DNA, the CDR3 is TGTGCCTGGAGTCAGGGGTACCAAGAGACCCAGTACTTC. This codes for CAWSQGYQETQYF. The variable domain in full, completed from reference TRBV30 and TRBJ2-5, reads SQTIHQWPATLVQPVGSPLSLECTVEGTSNPNLYWYRQAAGRGLQLLFYSVGIGQISSEVPQNLSASRPQDRQFILSSKKLLLSDSGFYLCAWSQGYQETQYFGPGTRLLVL.

This chain links TRBV2 with TRBJ2-3; a possible D gene is TRBD2 (5 bases). The CDR3 contains 15 residues. The germline V gene encodes CDR1 SNHLY and CDR2 FYNNEI. V was clipped by 6 bases and J by 0 bases, with 13 bases between them. For the CDR3, the DNA is TGTGCCAGCAGATTAGACGGACTGAGCACAGATACGCAGTATTTT. Protein: CASRLDGLSTDTQYF. Combining the CDR3 with reference TRBV2 and TRBJ2-3 gives the whole variable domain EPEVTQTPSHQVTQMGQEVILRCVPISNHLYFYWYRQILGQKVEFLVSFYNNEISEKSEIFDDQFSVERPDGSNFTLKIRSTKLEDSAMYFCASRLDGLSTDTQYFGPGTRLTVL.

The rearrangement joins TRBV9 to TRBJ2-7; 11 bases match TRBD1. J gave up 5 bases and V 4 bases, and 8 bases lay outside the gene matches. Per the germline V gene, CDR1 is SGDLS and CDR2 is YYNGEE. The CDR3 runs 15 residues. This chain's CDR3 is CASSPRTGGSHEQYF. CDR3 nucleotide sequence: TGTGCCAGCAGCCCCCGGACAGGGGGCAGCCACGAGCAGTACTTC.

This rearrangement joins TRBV11-1 to TRBJ1-1; 10 bases are shared with TRBD1. V lost 5 bases, J lost 7 bases, and 10 bases stayed unmatched. CDR3 size: 15 residues. The germline CDR1 and CDR2 sequences are SGHAT and FQDESV (reference sequence). CDR3 nucleotides: TGTGCCAGCAGCCCCCTAATCGGGACAGGGGTTGAAGCTTTCTTT. This sequence encodes CASSPLIGTGVEAFF.

The CDR3 here is CASSLGQGRGRKQFF. CDR3 sequence (DNA): TGTGCCAGCAGCTTAGGCCAGGGCAGGGGTCGTAAGCAGTTCTTC. The J gene is TRBJ2-1, the V gene TRBV13; maybe TRBD1 (6 bases). The V and J ends lost 0 bases and 11 bases respectively, with 17 bases between them. In germline, CDR1 is PRHDT, CDR2 FYEKMQ (reference sequence). This CDR3 spans 15 amino acids.

This chain links TRBV2 with TRBJ2-5; 8 nucleotides line up with TRBD2. V lost 4 bases to trimming and J lost 5 bases; unmatched junction nucleotides: 12. The CDR3 contains 16 residues. In germline, CDR1 is SNHLY, CDR2 FYNNEI. The CDR3 coding sequence is TGTGCCAGCAGTGCCTCGGGACTAGGTAGGATCGAGACCCAGTACTTC. Its translation is CASSASGLGRIETQYF.

The rearrangement links TRBV27 to TRBJ2-5; D unclear. Trimming removed 1 base at V and 5 bases at J, with 8 bases between. The CDR3 extends over 13 amino acids. CDR1 and CDR2 from the germline V gene are MNHEY and SMNVEV (reference sequence). The chain's CDR3 is CASSLWPAETQYF. CDR3 bases: TGTGCCAGCAGTTTATGGCCTGCCGAGACCCAGTACTTC.

The chain employs TRBV5-8 and TRBJ2-5, with 12 bases aligning to TRBD2. V dropped 3 bases and J dropped 4; count of bases not matched to a gene: 1. CDR1 and CDR2 (germline): SGHTS, YDEGEE. CDR3 size: 14 residues. This chain's CDR3 is CASSSGLAGETQYF. In DNA, the CDR3 is TGTGCCAGCAGCTCGGGACTAGCGGGAGAGACCCAGTACTTC.